This T cell receptor (beta chain) originates from a study of T cells after yellow fever vaccination. TCRdb re-analysed the 5' RACE reads in MiXCR, keeping a single row per CDR3 protein. The data hold 46,000 or so distinct CDR3 sequences, with approximately 6.3% observed a single time. Study-wide results and limits: Contaminating bulk clonotypes could be abundant in FACS-sorted repertoires. Researchers report a weaker secondary response that nonetheless peaked faster, day 5 versus 15. The booster saw the reappearance of most primary-vaccination clones (around 95% CD4, roughly 90% CD8).

This clonotype was recorded at least ten times. In germline, CDR1 is SEHNR, CDR2 FQNEAQ (reference sequence). V shed 4 bases and J shed 9 bases, with 15 bases lying between them. The CDR3 is 13 amino acids. The rearrangement uses TRBV7-9 and TRBJ1-2; D gene unclear. The TCR comes from a man in his thirties or forties who received the YFV17D yellow fever vaccine. Sequenced here: PBMCs, either bulk or a sorted T-cell subset (CD4+, CD8+, memory, or dextramer-sorted; not recorded which), sampled 45 days after the yellow fever booster vaccination. This chain's CDR3 is CASSSGQLIRYTF. In nucleotides, the CDR3 is TGTGCCAGCAGCTCGGGTCAGCTTATCCGCTACACCTTC.